A single sample gave rise to the 26 T cell receptor beta chains below, sequenced in a study of cytomegalovirus exposure and HLA in healthy donors. A multiplex PCR was run with 60 Vbeta primers and 13 Jbeta primers. Repertoires were generated with immunoSEQ multiplex PCR, while TCRdb's copy carries only in-frame clones and drops some. Of some 65,000 clones listed, roughly 70% are singletons. Sequences were obtained from PBMCs. These TCRs come from a man aged 45-65 years in good health and CMV-seropositive.

The chain recombines TRBV28 with TRBJ2-1; D is undetermined. This CDR3 has 12 amino acids. Germline V gives CDR1 MDHEN, CDR2 SYDVKM. Trimming cost V 5 bases and J 7 bases, with 9 bases left between them. Written as DNA, the CDR3 is TGTGCCAGCAGTGATACAGTGAATGAGCAGTTCTTC. It encodes CASSDTVNEQFF.

V usage is TRBV9 and J usage is TRBJ1-5; 9 nucleotides agree with TRBD1. The CDR3 sequence is 15 residues long. The V gene end was trimmed by 7 bases and the J gene end by 2 bases; junction bases not matched to a gene: 7. Per germline, CDR1 SGDLS and CDR2 YYNGEE. The CDR3 coding sequence is TGTGCCAGCGGAGGGGGGGACAGGGGCAATCAGCCCCAGCATTTT. As protein: CASGGGDRGNQPQHF.

The chain joins TRBV5-1 to TRBJ2-1; 9 bases are a match to TRBD1. V shed 5 bases, J shed 2 bases, and the junction held 5 bases outside the gene matches. The CDR3 loop spans 15 amino acids. CDR1 is SGHRS and CDR2 is YFSETQ in the germline V gene. In nucleotides, the CDR3 is TGCGCCAGCAGTCGAGGACAGGGGACCTACAATGAGCAGTTCTTC. Its translation: CASSRGQGTYNEQFF.

The V call is TRBV7-2, the J call TRBJ1-5, with a weak D call TRBD1 (5 bases). The length of the CDR3 is 15 residues. The germline V gene has CDR1 SGHTA and CDR2 FQGNSA. Trimming pared 6 bases from V and 1 base from J, leaving 13 bases between. The DNA for the CDR3 is TGTGCCAGCAGTCCTAACTACAGGAGCAATCAGCCCCAGCATTTT. Protein: CASSPNYRSNQPQHF.

This chain joins TRBV5-1 and TRBJ2-1, with 8 bases aligning to TRBD2. This CDR3 comprises 15 residues. Germline CDR1 is SGHRS and CDR2 is YFSETQ. The V and J ends lost 1 base and 4 bases, in that order; junction bases with no gene match: 4. CDR3 bases: TGCGCCAGCAGCTTGTCTAGCGGGCTTTACAATGAGCAGTTCTTC. Its translation is CASSLSSGLYNEQFF.

The V call is TRBV7-6, the J call TRBJ2-2; the match to TRBD1 covers 7 bases. Germline CDR1 and CDR2: SGHVS and FNYEAQ. Losses at the gene ends were 3 bases for V and 5 bases for J; bases not matched to a gene: 6. The CDR3 spans 15 residues. In DNA form, the CDR3 reads TGTGCCAGCAGCTTTAAAGGGGGCTTGACCGGGGAGCTGTTTTTT. It specifies CASSFKGGLTGELFF.

The CDR3 sequence is CAWNRERNTEAFF. The CDR3 DNA reads as TGTGCCTGGAACAGGGAGAGGAACACTGAAGCTTTCTTT. The V call is TRBV30, the J call TRBJ1-1, with a weak D call TRBD1 (6 bases). This CDR3 spans 13 amino acids. V lost 4 bases, J lost 1 base, and 10 bases lay in between. CDR1 and CDR2 from the germline V gene are GTSNPN and SVGIG (reference sequence).

The V gene is TRBV25-1, the J gene TRBJ2-6, with D hard to call. The germline V gene has CDR1 MGHDK and CDR2 SYGVNS. The CDR3 has 18 residues. Trimming removed 0 bases from V and 3 bases from J, with 15 bases in between. CDR3 nucleotides: TGTGCCAGCAGTGAATATAATCAGGTTTGGTTTGGGGCCAACGTCCTGACTTTC. This translates into CASSEYNQVWFGANVLTF.

V and J are TRBV10-3 and TRBJ1-2, with a tentative D call TRBD1 (6 bases). Germline V gives CDR1 ENHRY, CDR2 SYGVKD. The CDR3 contains 13 residues. The V end lost 7 bases, the J end lost 1 base, and 10 bases lay between the germline ends. The CDR3 nucleotides are TGTGCCATCAACGAACAGGGTAACTATGGCTACACCTTC. It encodes CAINEQGNYGYTF.

The chain carries TRBV4-1 and TRBJ2-1; D possibly corresponds to TRBD2 (5 bases). Between the trimmed V and J ends, which lost 3 bases and 5 bases, there was a span of 8 bases. This CDR3 is 13 amino acids long. Germline loops: CDR1 MGHRA, CDR2 YSYEKL. The CDR3 DNA sequence: TGCGCCAGCAGCCACGCCGGGAACAATGAGCAGTTCTTC. Residues: CASSHAGNNEQFF.

The chain joins TRBV30 to TRBJ1-2, with 7 bases that match TRBD1. Germline V CDR1 and CDR2: GTSNPN, SVGIG (reference sequence). Trimming took 3 bases from V and 8 from J; bases not matched to a gene: 12. This CDR3 is built from 14 residues. This chain's CDR3 is CAWRVKGAHGGYTF. The CDR3 coding sequence is TGTGCCTGGAGGGTAAAGGGGGCTCACGGGGGCTACACCTTC.

Only one count was recorded for this clone. The rearrangement uses TRBV5-6 and TRBJ2-4, with 10 nucleotides matching TRBD2. Germline-derived CDR1 and CDR2 are SGHDT and YYEEEE. CDR3 length: 14 residues. The V segment lost 4 bases and the J segment 6 bases; nucleotides outside the gene matches: 4. CDR3 region: CASSGRTSGNIQYF. In DNA, the CDR3 is TGTGCCAGCAGCGGCCGGACTAGCGGAAACATTCAGTACTTC.

The chain joins TRBV11-2 to TRBJ2-7; 7 nucleotides line up with TRBD2. The ends lost 10 bases at V and 3 bases at J; junction bases unmatched: 3. The CDR3 is made up of 11 amino acids. CDR1 is SGHAT, CDR2 FQNNGV, per germline. This chain's CDR3 is CATGRVYEQYF. In DNA form, the CDR3 reads TGTGCCACTGGGAGGGTCTACGAGCAGTACTTC.

The chain employs TRBV6-5 and TRBJ2-1, with 7 bases matching TRBD1. The CDR3 loop spans 15 amino acids. Germline V gives CDR1 MNHEY, CDR2 SVGAGI. V was clipped by 5 bases and J by 2 bases; unmatched bases: 6. The DNA for the CDR3 is TGTGCCAGCAGTCGCAGGGGGACCCCCTACAATGAGCAGTTCTTC. This sequence encodes CASSRRGTPYNEQFF.

The chain recombines TRBV2 with TRBJ1-4; D is ambiguous. CDR3 length: 15 amino acids. The germline CDR1 and CDR2 sequences are SNHLY and FYNNEI. V shed 3 bases and J shed 0 bases, with 8 bases lying between them. Written as DNA, the CDR3 is TGTGCCAGCAGTGACACTCAGGCAACTAATGAAAAACTGTTTTTT. It is translated as CASSDTQATNEKLFF.

V gene TRBV4-1 combines with J gene TRBJ1-4; D is perhaps TRBD1 (5 bases). Germline values: CDR1 MGHRA, CDR2 YSYEKL. The CDR3 runs to 18 residues. Trimming left V 0 bases short and J 0 bases short, with 14 bases between. The CDR3: CASSQDRVDGATNEKLFF. CDR3 nucleotides: TGCGCCAGCAGCCAAGACAGGGTAGATGGGGCAACTAATGAAAAACTGTTTTTT.

The chain recombines TRBV5-6 with TRBJ2-7; TRBD1 agrees at 7 bases. Unmatched junction bases numbered 8, after V lost 5 bases and J lost 3 bases. The CDR3 runs to 14 residues. The V gene's germline CDR1 is SGHDT and CDR2 YYEEEE. The CDR3 sequence: CASRRGTDSYEQYF. CDR3 nucleotide sequence: TGTGCCAGCAGAAGGGGGACAGACAGCTACGAGCAGTACTTC.

This CDR3 is CASSPAASSYEQYF. The CDR3 region has the DNA TGCGCCAGCAGCCCGGCGGCCAGCTCCTACGAGCAGTACTTC. V and J are TRBV5-1 and TRBJ2-7; D is unclear. V gave up 4 bases and J gave up 0 bases, with 11 bases separating them. The germline V gene encodes CDR1 SGHRS and CDR2 YFSETQ. This CDR3 has 14 amino acids. The full variable domain, in which reference TRBV5-1 and TRBJ2-7 provide the parts outside the CDR3, is KAGVTQTPRYLIKTRGQQVTLSCSPISGHRSVSWYQQTPGQGLQFLFEYFSETQRNKGNFPGRFSGRQFSNSRSEMNVSTLELGDSALYLCASSPAASSYEQYFGPGTRLTVT.

The chain employs TRBV19 and TRBJ2-5, with 7 nucleotides matching TRBD2. CDR3 length equals 13 residues. V gave up 5 bases and J gave up 3 bases; unmatched junction bases: 3. The germline CDR1 and CDR2 sequences are LNHDA and SQIVND (reference sequence). CDR3 nucleotides: TGTGCCAGTAGTCGGGAGGTTAAAGAGACCCAGTACTTC. As protein: CASSREVKETQYF.

The chain has TRBV9 and TRBJ2-7, with 8 bases aligning to TRBD2. The CDR3 runs 20 residues. J was trimmed by 4 bases and V by 3 bases; bases with no gene match: 24. Germline CDR1 and CDR2: SGDLS and YYNGEE. CDR3: CASSATSRAGGLTPIYEQYF. In DNA, the CDR3 is TGTGCCAGCAGCGCCACCTCGAGGGCGGGGGGCCTTACTCCGATTTACGAGCAGTACTTC.

The rearrangement uses TRBV2 and TRBJ2-1, with 11 bases that match TRBD2. Germline CDR1 reads SNHLY; CDR2 reads FYNNEI. This CDR3 is 14 amino acids long. With 4 bases clipped from V and 6 bases from J, the junction kept 2 bases outside the gene matches. The CDR3, as DNA: TGTGCCAGCAGTGGTCTAGCGGGAGGCAATGAGCAGTTCTTC. Its protein is CASSGLAGGNEQFF. The full variable domain, completed using reference TRBV2 and TRBJ2-1, is EPEVTQTPSHQVTQMGQEVILRCVPISNHLYFYWYRQILGQKVEFLVSFYNNEISEKSEIFDDQFSVERPDGSNFTLKIRSTKLEDSAMYFCASSGLAGGNEQFFGPGTRLTVL.

V usage is TRBV13 and J usage is TRBJ2-3; 10 nucleotides align to TRBD2. Germline assignment: CDR1 PRHDT and CDR2 FYEKMQ (reference sequence). Trimming at V came to 3 bases and at J to 2 bases, leaving 5 bases not matched to a gene. The CDR3 spans 16 residues. The CDR3 is CASSLGLATYTDTQYF. The CDR3 DNA sequence: TGTGCCAGCAGCTTGGGACTAGCGACATACACAGATACGCAGTATTTT.

This clone was observed a few times. V is TRBV28 and J is TRBJ1-2; 7 bases are a match to TRBD1. The V gene end was trimmed by 6 bases and the J gene end by 8 bases; junction bases not matched to a gene: 18. The CDR3 consists of 16 residues. In germline, CDR1 is MDHEN, CDR2 SYDVKM. The CDR3 region has the DNA TGTGCCAGCAGAGAAGAGGGGGCCCGGGGATATCTCGGCTACACCTTC. Protein sequence: CASREEGARGYLGYTF.

The chain recombines TRBV14 with TRBJ2-1, with TRBD2 as a possible D gene (6 bases). This CDR3 region has 14 residues. Between the trimmed V and J ends, which lost 2 bases and 5 bases, there was a span of 10 bases. Looked up from germline, CDR1 is SGHDN and CDR2 is FVKESK. For the CDR3, the DNA is TGTGCCAGCAGCCAATGGGACTCTAACAATGAGCAGTTCTTC. Its translation: CASSQWDSNNEQFF.

The chain has TRBV9 and TRBJ2-3, with 10 bases identical to TRBD2. Looked up from germline, CDR1 is SGDLS and CDR2 is YYNGEE. The V segment lost 4 bases and the J segment 2 bases; nucleotides outside the gene matches: 7. The length of the CDR3 is 16 residues. CDR3 loop: CASSFGLAVFTDTQYF. The CDR3 region has the DNA TGTGCCAGCAGCTTCGGACTAGCGGTGTTCACAGATACGCAGTATTTT.

V and J are TRBV6-6 and TRBJ1-5, with D uncertain. Germline CDR1 MNHNY, CDR2 SVGAGI (reference sequence). V lost 3 bases, J lost 4 bases, and 13 bases lay in between. The CDR3 covers 15 residues. CDR3: CASSYAATDNQPQHF. For the CDR3, the DNA is TGTGCCAGCAGTTATGCGGCGACGGATAATCAGCCCCAGCATTTT.